One sample yielded the 14 T cell receptor beta chains listed below, sequenced in a study of monozygotic twins with inflammatory bowel disease. No DNA is given; TCRdb re-called the 5' RACE reads and lists each CDR3 protein once. Recorded for this sample: some 170,000 distinct CDR3 sequences. Sequencing input: blood. Source of these receptors: a human donor with ulcerative colitis or Crohn's disease, or a healthy co-twin of an affected twin (not recorded which).

The chain's CDR3 is CASTPADGAFDTDTQYF. J is TRBJ2-3 and V is TRBV28; TCRdb designates TRBD2, a call that cannot be tested without DNA. Germline loops: CDR1 MDHEN, CDR2 SYDVKM. The CDR3 extends over 17 amino acids.

The chain links TRBV10-2 to TRBJ2-2. In germline, CDR1 is WSHSY, CDR2 SAAADI. There are 11 residues in the CDR3. The CDR3 is CASSDKGELFF.

The chain links TRBV5-4 to TRBJ2-3; TCRdb proposes TRBD1, but this gene call is untestable without DNA. The CDR3 contains 16 residues. CDR1 is SGHNT, CDR2 YYREEE, per germline (reference sequence). Here the CDR3 reads CASSLASGGDTDTQYF.

The chain employs TRBV20-1 and TRBJ1-6; the TRBD1 assignment by TCRdb is unverifiable without DNA. The CDR3 covers 13 residues. The V gene's germline CDR1 is DFQATT and CDR2 SNEGSKA (reference sequence). The CDR3 is CSARAGEGSPLHF.

This rearrangement joins TRBV20-1 to TRBJ1-1. Germline CDR1 and CDR2: DFQATT and SNEGSKA (reference sequence). CDR3 length equals 13 residues. The CDR3 loop is CSAPYSPYTEAFF.

CDR3 protein: CASSPGLSSERYNEQFF. The chain combines TRBV3-1 with TRBJ2-1; the TCRdb call, TRBD2, lacks DNA for checking. CDR3 length: 17 residues. Germline CDR1 and CDR2: LGHDT and YNNKEL (reference sequence).

The rearrangement uses TRBV20-1 and TRBJ2-2; TCRdb names TRBD2, which stays unverified in the absence of DNA. The germline CDR1 and CDR2 sequences are DFQATT and SNEGSKA (reference sequence). The CDR3 loop spans 12 amino acids. CDR3: CSARVGSRELFF.

The chain is built from TRBV11-2 and TRBJ2-5; TCRdb selects TRBD2, and the lack of DNA leaves this call unchecked. Germline CDR1 and CDR2: SGHAT and FQNNGV. This CDR3 contains 14 residues. The CDR3: CASSWTSGKETQYF.

This sequence joins TRBV5-8 and TRBJ2-3; absent DNA, TCRdb's TRBD2 call cannot be checked. This CDR3 has 16 residues. Germline CDR1 is SGHTS and CDR2 is YDEGEE. The CDR3 is CASSRRGLANADTQYF.

The rearrangement joins TRBV20-1 to TRBJ2-1; TCRdb outputs TRBD2, but without DNA this stays unchecked. The CDR3 sequence is 15 residues long. Germline values: CDR1 DFQATT, CDR2 SNEGSKA (reference sequence). CDR3 region: CSARSGTSGYNEQFF.

This chain uses TRBV11-1 with TRBJ1-1; the D gene TCRdb calls, TRBD1, cannot be checked with no DNA. CDR3 length: 18 amino acids. Germline assignment: CDR1 SGHAT and CDR2 FQDESV (reference sequence). CDR3 amino acids: CASSPPPWILGWGTEAFF.

The gene calls are TRBV18 and TRBJ2-1; TCRdb's D call, TRBD1, is unchecked because there is no DNA. Germline CDR1 KGHSH, CDR2 LQKENI. CDR3 length equals 16 residues. This chain's CDR3 is CASSPTGRGDYNEQFF. The full variable domain, its missing parts supplied by reference TRBV18 and TRBJ2-1, is NAGVMQNPRHLVRRRGQEARLRCSPMKGHSHVYWYRQLPEEGLKFMVYLQKENIIDESGMPKERFSAEFPKEGPSILRIQQVVRGDSAAYFCASSPTGRGDYNEQFFGPGTRLTVL.

The J gene is TRBJ1-1, the V gene TRBV20-1; TCRdb returns TRBD1, unconfirmable since there is no DNA. Germline CDR1 reads DFQATT; CDR2 reads SNEGSKA (reference sequence). The CDR3 is 17 amino acids. CDR3 residues: CSAREGLGGLGNTEAFF.

J is TRBJ2-1 and V is TRBV24-1; the D call from TCRdb, TRBD2, cannot be confirmed without DNA. CDR1 and CDR2 (germline): KGHDR, SFDVKD. The CDR3 consists of 16 residues. CDR3 residues: CATSGASGRAHNEQFF.